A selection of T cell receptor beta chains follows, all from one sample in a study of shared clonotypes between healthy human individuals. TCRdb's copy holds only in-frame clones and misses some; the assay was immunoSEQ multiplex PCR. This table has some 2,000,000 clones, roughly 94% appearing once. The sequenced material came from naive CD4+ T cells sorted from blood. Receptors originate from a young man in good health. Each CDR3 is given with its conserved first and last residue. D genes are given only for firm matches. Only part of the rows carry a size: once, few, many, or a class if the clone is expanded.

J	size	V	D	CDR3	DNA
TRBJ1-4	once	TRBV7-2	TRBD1	CASAPGQPTNEKLFF	TGTGCCAGCGCGCCGGGACAGCCAACTAATGAAAAACTGTTTTTT
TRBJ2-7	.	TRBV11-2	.	CASSLDAVETYEQYF	TGTGCCAGCAGCTTAGATGCCGTCGAAACCTACGAGCAGTACTTC
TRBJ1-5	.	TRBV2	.	CASSEVWGTFVPQHF	TGTGCCAGCAGTGAAGTCTGGGGTACATTCGTCCCCCAGCATTTT
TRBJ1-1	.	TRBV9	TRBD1	CASSVTGTGDLVEAFF	TGTGCCAGCAGCGTAACCGGGACAGGGGATTTGGTTGAAGCTTTCTTT
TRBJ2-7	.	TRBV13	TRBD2	CASSWTSGTRSYEQYF	TGTGCCAGCAGCTGGACTTCCGGGACTAGATCCTACGAGCAGTACTTC
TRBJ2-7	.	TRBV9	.	CASSVGGTDYEQYF	TGTGCCAGCAGCGTAGGTGGGACCGACTACGAGCAGTACTTC
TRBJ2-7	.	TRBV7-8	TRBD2	CASSLDQRGFSYEQYF	TGTGCCAGCAGCTTAGATCAGCGGGGGTTCTCCTACGAGCAGTACTTC
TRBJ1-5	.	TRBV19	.	CASSSIGNQPQHF	TGTGCCAGTAGTTCCATCGGCAATCAGCCCCAGCATTTT
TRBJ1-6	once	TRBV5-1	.	CASSLDASSYNSPLHF	TGCGCCAGCAGCTTGGACGCTAGCTCCTATAATTCACCCCTCCACTTT
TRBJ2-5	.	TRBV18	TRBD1	CASSLRGPSQETQYF	TGTGCCAGCTCCCTCAGGGGGCCATCTCAGGAGACCCAGTACTTC
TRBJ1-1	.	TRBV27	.	CASSSPPRNTEAFF	TGTGCCAGCAGTTCCCCACCGAGGAACACTGAAGCTTTCTTT
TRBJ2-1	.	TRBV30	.	CAGGVQGLNYGQFF	TGTGCCGGGGGGGTACAGGGCCTTAATTATGGGCAGTTCTTC